This is a list of T cell receptor beta chains from one sample in a study of cytotoxic CD8 clonotypes in ibrutinib-treated CLL. Assay: immunoSEQ multiplex PCR; the TCRdb copy retains only in-frame clones and omits some. Here the sample spans 120,000 to 150,000 clones, about 72% being singletons. The specimen was PBMCs, collected after 12 months of ibrutinib treatment. The source of these receptors is a human donor with chronic lymphocytic leukemia. CDR3s include the opening cysteine and the closing phenylalanine or tryptophan. The D gene is left open where the match is weak. Expanded clones get a size class; other rows say once, few or many, or leave the size out.

J gene	V gene	clone size	D gene	CDR3 DNA	CDR3 protein
TRBJ1-6	TRBV7-2	once	TRBD1	TGTGCCAGCAGCACCTCACAGGGGAGCTCCTATAATTCACCCCTCCACTTT	CASSTSQGSSYNSPLHF
TRBJ1-1	TRBV19	-	-	TGTGCCAGTAGGGCCGGCTACAACCAGAACACTGAAGCTTTCTTT	CASRAGYNQNTEAFF
TRBJ2-1	TRBV7-2	-	TRBD2	TGTGCCAGCAGCTCGAGGACTAGCGGGAGCAATGAGCAGTTCTTC	CASSSRTSGSNEQFF
TRBJ2-6	TRBV27	few	TRBD1	TGTGCCAGCAGTTTGGCCGGGACAGGGTACAACGTCCTGACTTTC	CASSLAGTGYNVLTF
TRBJ2-4	TRBV14	few	-	TGTGCCAGCAGTCTCCCCCTGACAGGCCGGGACTTC	CASSLPLTGRDF
TRBJ1-5	TRBV12-5	-	-	TGTGCTAGTGGTTTGGAAACTTTAGCGCAGAATCAGCCCCAGCATTTT	CASGLETLAQNQPQHF
TRBJ1-1	TRBV7-2	once	TRBD1	TGTGCCAGCAGCTTAAGGGACAGAACTGAAGCTTTCTTT	CASSLRDRTEAFF
TRBJ1-5	TRBV30	once	-	TGTGCCTGGAGTGTGAGACGGGATCAGCCCCAGCATTTT	CAWSVRRDQPQHF
TRBJ2-7	TRBV7-9	-	TRBD2	TGTGCCAGCAGCCTCGGACTAGACGACTACGAGCAGTACTTC	CASSLGLDDYEQYF
TRBJ1-4	TRBV11-2	-	-	TGTGCCAGCAGCTTATGGGGGCCTCAGGGTGAAAAACTGTTTTTT	CASSLWGPQGEKLFF
TRBJ1-1	TRBV7-9	-	TRBD1	TGTGCCAGCAGGATCGGACAGGGCTGGACTGAAGCTTTCTTT	CASRIGQGWTEAFF
TRBJ2-7	TRBV11-2	-	TRBD1	TGTGCCAGCAGCCTCTTCCGGGACAGGACCTACGAGCAGTACTTC	CASSLFRDRTYEQYF
TRBJ1-3	TRBV19	-	-	TGTGCCAGTAGTATAGATGGTGACAGACGAAACACCATATATTTT	CASSIDGDRRNTIYF
TRBJ1-5	TRBV12-5	many	-	TGTGCTAGTGCCGAGGGAACAGGGTTAGGTCAGCCCCAGCATTTT	CASAEGTGLGQPQHF
TRBJ2-2	TRBV6-5	-	TRBD1	TGTGCCAGCAGTAGACAGGGGGGAACCGGGGAGCTGTTTTTT	CASSRQGGTGELFF
TRBJ1-2	TRBV7-9	-	-	TGTGCCAGCAGCCAAGATCAGGTCGTGTCAGCCCCCCTGCATGGCTACACCTTC	CASSQDQVVSAPLHGYTF
TRBJ1-4	TRBV30	once	-	TGTGCCGTCAACAGGGAGACTAATGAAAAACTGTTTTTT	CAVNRETNEKLFF
TRBJ2-7	TRBV10-3	few	-	TGTGCCATCAGTGAGCCCTACAGGTTAACCTACGAGCAGTACTTC	CAISEPYRLTYEQYF
TRBJ2-1	TRBV30	-	-	TGTGCCTGGAGTTTGGCGTACAATGAGCAGTTCTTC	CAWSLAYNEQFF
TRBJ2-2	TRBV27	-	-	TGTGCCAGCAGAACAGGGACCAACACCGGGGAGCTGTTTTTT	CASRTGTNTGELFF
TRBJ1-5	TRBV5-5	-	-	TGTGCCAGCAGCTTGACCAGGGTCGGGAATGGGCAGCCCCAGCATTTT	CASSLTRVGNGQPQHF
TRBJ1-2	TRBV5-4	-	-	TGTGCCAGCAGCTTGGCCGTAGGGGAAAACTATGGCTACACCTTC	CASSLAVGENYGYTF
TRBJ2-5	TRBV6-6	-	TRBD2	TGTGCCAGCAGTATGGGCCTAGCGGGGGAGACCCAGTACTTC	CASSMGLAGETQYF
TRBJ2-1	TRBV4-1	-	-	TGCGCCAGCAGCCAAGAGTTGGAGGGCAGGCTAGTAAACAATGAGCAGTTCTTC	CASSQELEGRLVNNEQFF
TRBJ1-6	TRBV6-6	-	-	TGTGCCAGTACGAAAGACCCTTATAATTCACCCCTCCACTTT	CASTKDPYNSPLHF
TRBJ2-7	TRBV28	-	-	TGTGCCAGCAAGTCAGTTGACAGTCTCAACGACGAGCAGTACTTC	CASKSVDSLNDEQYF
TRBJ2-1	TRBV7-7	-	TRBD2	TGTGCTAGCAGCCCGCTAAGCGGGAATGGGAACAATGAGCAGTTCTTC	CASSPLSGNGNNEQFF
TRBJ2-7	TRBV5-1	-	TRBD2	TGCGCCAGCAGCTTGGGCCCCGGGACTAGAGGACAGTACGAGCAGTACTTC	CASSLGPGTRGQYEQYF
TRBJ1-2	TRBV14	-	TRBD1	TGTGCCAGCAGCCATAGCACAGGGGCCGCTAACTATGGCTACACCTTC	CASSHSTGAANYGYTF
TRBJ2-1	TRBV28	-	-	TGTGCCAGCAGTTTAGGTACAGGGTGGGATGAGCAGTTCTTC	CASSLGTGWDEQFF
TRBJ2-1	TRBV6-5	-	-	TGTGCCAGCAGGGTCAGCTCCTACAATGAGCAGTTCTTC	CASRVSSYNEQFF
TRBJ2-7	TRBV2	-	TRBD1	TGTGCCAGCAGTGAAATACCCTCAGGACAGGGAAGCTCCTACGAGCAGTACTTC	CASSEIPSGQGSSYEQYF
TRBJ1-1	TRBV5-1	few	TRBD1	TGCGCCAGCAACGAACAGGGGGCGCGGAACACTGAAGCTTTCTTT	CASNEQGARNTEAFF
TRBJ1-4	TRBV2	-	TRBD1	TGTGCCAGCAGTGAAGACCAGGACAGGGGCCTTAATGAAAAACTGTTTTTT	CASSEDQDRGLNEKLFF
TRBJ1-3	TRBV5-1	-	-	TGCGCCAGCAGCTTAGATCCGGGACGGAGCTCTGGAAACACCATATATTTT	CASSLDPGRSSGNTIYF
TRBJ1-3	TRBV7-2	few	TRBD1	TGTGCCAGCAGCTTGGGACAGGGGGCGCGGAACACCATATATTTT	CASSLGQGARNTIYF